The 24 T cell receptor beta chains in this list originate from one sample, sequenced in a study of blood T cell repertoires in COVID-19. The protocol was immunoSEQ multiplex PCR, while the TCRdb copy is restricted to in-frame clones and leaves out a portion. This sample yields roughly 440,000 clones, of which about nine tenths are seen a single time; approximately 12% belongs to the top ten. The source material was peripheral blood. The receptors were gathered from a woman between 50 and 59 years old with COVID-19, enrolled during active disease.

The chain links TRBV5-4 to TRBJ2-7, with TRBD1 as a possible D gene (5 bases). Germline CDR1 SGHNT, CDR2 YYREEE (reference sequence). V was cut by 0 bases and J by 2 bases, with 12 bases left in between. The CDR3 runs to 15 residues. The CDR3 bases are TGTGCCAGCAGCTTGGGACAGAACTTGCCCTACGAGCAGTACTTC. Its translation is CASSLGQNLPYEQYF.

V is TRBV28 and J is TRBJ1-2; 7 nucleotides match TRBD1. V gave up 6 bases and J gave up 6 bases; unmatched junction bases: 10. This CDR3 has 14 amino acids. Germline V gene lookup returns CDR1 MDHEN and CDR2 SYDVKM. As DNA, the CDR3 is TGTGCCAGCAGGGCGCCGGGACAGTATAATGGCTACACCTTC. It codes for CASRAPGQYNGYTF.

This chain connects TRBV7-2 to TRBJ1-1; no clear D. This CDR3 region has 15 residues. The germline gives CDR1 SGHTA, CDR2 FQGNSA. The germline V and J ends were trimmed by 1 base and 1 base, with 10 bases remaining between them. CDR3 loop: CASSLVPRGNTEAFF. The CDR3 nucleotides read TGTGCCAGCAGCTTAGTCCCTCGAGGGAACACTGAAGCTTTCTTT.

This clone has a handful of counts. The CDR3 reads CASSDSTDHNEKLFF. The CDR3 DNA follows: TGTGCCAGTAGCGATTCGACTGACCATAATGAAAAACTGTTTTTT. V usage is TRBV19 and J usage is TRBJ1-4, with D uncertain. CDR3 size: 15 residues. The germline V gene encodes CDR1 LNHDA and CDR2 SQIVND (reference sequence). The germline V and J ends were trimmed by 6 bases and 4 bases, with 15 bases remaining between them.

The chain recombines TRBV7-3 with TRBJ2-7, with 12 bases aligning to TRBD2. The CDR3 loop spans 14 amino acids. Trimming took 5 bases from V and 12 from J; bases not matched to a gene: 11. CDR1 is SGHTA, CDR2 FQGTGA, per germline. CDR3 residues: CASSPRTSGAGLYF. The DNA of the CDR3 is TGTGCCAGCAGCCCCAGGACTAGCGGGGCGGGCCTGTACTTC.

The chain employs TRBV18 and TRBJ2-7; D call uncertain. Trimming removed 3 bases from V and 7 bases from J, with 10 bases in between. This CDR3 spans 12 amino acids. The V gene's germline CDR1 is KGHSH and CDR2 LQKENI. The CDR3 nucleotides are TGTGCCAGCTCACCCCCCCTAGGAGAGCAGTACTTC. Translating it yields CASSPPLGEQYF.

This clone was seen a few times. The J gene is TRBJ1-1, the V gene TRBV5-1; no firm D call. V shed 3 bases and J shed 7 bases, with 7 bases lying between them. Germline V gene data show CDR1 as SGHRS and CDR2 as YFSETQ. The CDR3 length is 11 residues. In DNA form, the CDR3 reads TGCGCCAGCAGCTCCACCTATGAAGCTTTCTTT. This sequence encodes CASSSTYEAFF. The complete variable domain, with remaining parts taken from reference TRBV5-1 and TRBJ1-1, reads KAGVTQTPRYLIKTRGQQVTLSCSPISGHRSVSWYQQTPGQGLQFLFEYFSETQRNKGNFPGRFSGRQFSNSRSEMNVSTLELGDSALYLCASSSTYEAFFGQGTRLTVV.

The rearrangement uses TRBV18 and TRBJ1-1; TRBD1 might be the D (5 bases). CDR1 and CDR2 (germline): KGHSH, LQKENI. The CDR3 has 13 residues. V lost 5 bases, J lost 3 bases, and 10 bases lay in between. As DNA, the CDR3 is TGTGCCAGCTCAGTGGGGGGGGACACTGAAGCTTTCTTT. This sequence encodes CASSVGGDTEAFF.

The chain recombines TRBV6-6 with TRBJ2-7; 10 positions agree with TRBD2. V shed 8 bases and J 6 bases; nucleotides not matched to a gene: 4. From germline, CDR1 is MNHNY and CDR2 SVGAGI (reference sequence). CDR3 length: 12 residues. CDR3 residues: CASELAGSEQYF. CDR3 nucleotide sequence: TGTGCCAGCGAACTAGCGGGGAGCGAGCAGTACTTC.

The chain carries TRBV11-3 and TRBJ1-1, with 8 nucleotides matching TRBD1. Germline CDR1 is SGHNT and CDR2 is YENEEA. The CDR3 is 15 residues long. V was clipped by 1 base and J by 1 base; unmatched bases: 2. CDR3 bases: TGTGCCAGCAGCTTAGCCGGACAGGGGAACACTGAAGCTTTCTTT. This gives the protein CASSLAGQGNTEAFF.

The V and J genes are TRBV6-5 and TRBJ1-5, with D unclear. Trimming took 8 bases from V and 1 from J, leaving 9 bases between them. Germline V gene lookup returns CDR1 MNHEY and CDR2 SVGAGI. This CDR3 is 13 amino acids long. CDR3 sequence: CASRLGSNQPQHF. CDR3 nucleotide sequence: TGTGCCAGCCGACTCGGAAGCAATCAGCCCCAGCATTTT.

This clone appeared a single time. DNA of the CDR3: TGTGCCACCAGCAGAGTTGGAGGGGGGGAGCTAAATGAGCAGTTCTTC. It encodes CATSRVGGGELNEQFF. The chain is built from TRBV15 and TRBJ2-1, with a tentative D call TRBD2 (7 bases). The CDR3 consists of 16 residues. Trimming left V 1 base short and J 7 bases short, with 17 bases between. Germline V gene data show CDR1 as LNHNV and CDR2 as YYDKDF (reference sequence).

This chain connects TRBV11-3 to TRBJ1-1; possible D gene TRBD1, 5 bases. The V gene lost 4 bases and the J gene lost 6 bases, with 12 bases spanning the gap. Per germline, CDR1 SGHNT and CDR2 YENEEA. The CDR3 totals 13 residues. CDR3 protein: CASSSMGGSEAFF. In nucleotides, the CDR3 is TGTGCCAGCAGCTCGATGGGGGGATCTGAAGCTTTCTTT.

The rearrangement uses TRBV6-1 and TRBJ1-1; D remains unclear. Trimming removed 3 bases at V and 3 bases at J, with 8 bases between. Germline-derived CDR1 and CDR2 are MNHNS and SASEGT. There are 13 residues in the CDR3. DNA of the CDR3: TGTGCCAGCAGTGATTCGGGGTACACTGAAGCTTTCTTT. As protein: CASSDSGYTEAFF.

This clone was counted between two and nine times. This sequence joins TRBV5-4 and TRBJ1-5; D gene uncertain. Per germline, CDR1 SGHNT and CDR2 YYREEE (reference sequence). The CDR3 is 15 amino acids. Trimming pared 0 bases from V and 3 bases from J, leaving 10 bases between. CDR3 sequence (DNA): TGTGCCAGCAGCTTGGCTCCAGGTCACAATCAGCCCCAGCATTTT. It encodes CASSLAPGHNQPQHF.

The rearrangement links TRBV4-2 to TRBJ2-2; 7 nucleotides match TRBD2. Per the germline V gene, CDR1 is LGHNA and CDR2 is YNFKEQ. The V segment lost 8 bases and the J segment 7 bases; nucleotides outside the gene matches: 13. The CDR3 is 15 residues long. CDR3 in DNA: TGTGCCAGCGTACGAGCTCTGGGGAGGGGCGGGGAGCTGTTTTTT. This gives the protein CASVRALGRGGELFF.

In DNA, the CDR3 is TGCGCCAGCAGCTTCGGACAATCGAGCTACACCTTC. Encoded protein: CASSFGQSSYTF. The V and J genes are TRBV5-1 and TRBJ1-2; tentatively, D is TRBD1 (5 bases). The CDR3 has 12 amino acids. In germline, CDR1 is SGHRS, CDR2 YFSETQ. V was clipped by 2 bases and J by 9 bases, with 11 bases between them.

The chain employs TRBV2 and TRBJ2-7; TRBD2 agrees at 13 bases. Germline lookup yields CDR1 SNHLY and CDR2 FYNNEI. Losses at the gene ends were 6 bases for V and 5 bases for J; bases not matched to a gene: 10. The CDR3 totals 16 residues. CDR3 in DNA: TGTGCCAGCAGGCTTTCGACTAGCGGGGGGATCCACGAGCAGTACTTC. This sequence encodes CASRLSTSGGIHEQYF.

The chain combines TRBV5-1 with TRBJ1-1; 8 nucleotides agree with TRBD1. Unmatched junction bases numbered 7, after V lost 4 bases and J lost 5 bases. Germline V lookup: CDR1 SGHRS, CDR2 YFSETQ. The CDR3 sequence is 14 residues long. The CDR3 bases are TGCGCCAGCAGCAACGGACAGGGAGGTACTGAAGCTTTCTTT. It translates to CASSNGQGGTEAFF.

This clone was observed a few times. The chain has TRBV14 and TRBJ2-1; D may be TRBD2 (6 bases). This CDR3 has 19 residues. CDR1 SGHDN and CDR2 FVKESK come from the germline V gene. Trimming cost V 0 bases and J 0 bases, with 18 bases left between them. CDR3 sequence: CASSQESGPRGSSYNEQFF. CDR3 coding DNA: TGTGCCAGCAGCCAAGAAAGTGGACCCCGGGGGAGCTCCTACAATGAGCAGTTCTTC. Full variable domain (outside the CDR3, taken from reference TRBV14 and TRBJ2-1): EAGVTQFPSHSVIEKGQTVTLRCDPISGHDNLYWYRRVMGKEIKFLLHFVKESKQDESGMPNNRFLAERTGGTYSTLKVQPAELEDSGVYFCASSQESGPRGSSYNEQFFGPGTRLTVL.

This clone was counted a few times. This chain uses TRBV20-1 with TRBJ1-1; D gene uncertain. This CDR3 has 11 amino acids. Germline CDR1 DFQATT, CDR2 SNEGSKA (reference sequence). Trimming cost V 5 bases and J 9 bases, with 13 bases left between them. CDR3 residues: CSAYPGRQAFF. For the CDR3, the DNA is TGCAGTGCTTACCCGGGGAGGCAAGCTTTCTTT.

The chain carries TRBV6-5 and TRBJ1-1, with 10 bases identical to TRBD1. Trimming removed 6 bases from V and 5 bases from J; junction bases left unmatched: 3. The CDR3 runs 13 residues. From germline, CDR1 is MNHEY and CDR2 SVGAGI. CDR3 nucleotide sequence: TGTGCCAGCAGATCGGACAGGGGGACTGAAGCTTTCTTT. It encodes CASRSDRGTEAFF.

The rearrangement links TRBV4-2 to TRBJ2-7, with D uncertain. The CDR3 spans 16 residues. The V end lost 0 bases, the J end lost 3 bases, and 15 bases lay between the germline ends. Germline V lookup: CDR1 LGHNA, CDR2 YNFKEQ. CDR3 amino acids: CASSQDSQSPSYEQYF. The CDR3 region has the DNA TGTGCCAGCAGCCAAGATTCCCAGTCCCCAAGCTACGAGCAGTACTTC.

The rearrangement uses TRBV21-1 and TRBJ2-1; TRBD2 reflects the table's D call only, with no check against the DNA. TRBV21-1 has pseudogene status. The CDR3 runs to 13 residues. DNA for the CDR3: TGTGCCAGCAGCATGTGGACTAGAAACGAGCAGTTCTTC. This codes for CASSMWTRNEQFF.